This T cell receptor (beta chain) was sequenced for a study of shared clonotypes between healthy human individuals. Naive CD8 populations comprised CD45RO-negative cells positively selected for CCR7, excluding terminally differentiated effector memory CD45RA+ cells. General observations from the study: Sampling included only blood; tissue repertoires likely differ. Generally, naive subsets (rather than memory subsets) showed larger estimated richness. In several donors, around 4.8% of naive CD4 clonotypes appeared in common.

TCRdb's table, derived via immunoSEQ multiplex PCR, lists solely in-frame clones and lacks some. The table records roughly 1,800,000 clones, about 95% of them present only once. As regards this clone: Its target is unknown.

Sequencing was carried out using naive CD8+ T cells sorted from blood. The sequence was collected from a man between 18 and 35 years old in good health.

The CDR3 region is CASSKVGLAGVYEQYF. As DNA, the CDR3 is TGCGCCAGCAGCAAAGTGGGACTAGCGGGAGTCTACGAGCAGTACTTC. The J gene is TRBJ2-7, the V gene TRBV4-3, with TRBD2 identical over 14 bases. This CDR3 spans 16 amino acids. The germline V gene has CDR1 LGHNA and CDR2 YSLEER. V lost 5 bases and J lost 3; bases outside the gene matches: 6.